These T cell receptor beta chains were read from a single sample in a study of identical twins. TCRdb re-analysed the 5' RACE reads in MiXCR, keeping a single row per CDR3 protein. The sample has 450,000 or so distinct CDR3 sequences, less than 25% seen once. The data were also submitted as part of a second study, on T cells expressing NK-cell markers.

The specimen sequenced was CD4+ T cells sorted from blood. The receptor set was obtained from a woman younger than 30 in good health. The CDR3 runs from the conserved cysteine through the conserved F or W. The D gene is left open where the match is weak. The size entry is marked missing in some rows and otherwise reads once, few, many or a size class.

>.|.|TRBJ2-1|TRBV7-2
TGTGCCAGCGGCCTAGCTATCTACAATGAGCAGTTCTTC
CASGLAIYNEQFF
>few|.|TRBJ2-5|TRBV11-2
TGTGCCAGCAGCTTAAGAGCTTACCAAAGCCAAGAGACCCAGTACTTC
CASSLRAYQSQETQYF
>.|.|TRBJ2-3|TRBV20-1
TGCAGTGCAATCTCGGGCGGGGGCCGGGATACGCAGTATTTT
CSAISGGGRDTQYF
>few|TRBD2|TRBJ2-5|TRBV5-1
TGCGCCAGCAGCTTGTCGGCGGGGGGCCGCCAAGAGACCCAGTACTTC
CASSLSAGGRQETQYF
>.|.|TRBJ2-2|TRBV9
TGTGCCAGCAGCGAAGGGGCGGCCGGGGAGCTGTTTTTT
CASSEGAAGELFF
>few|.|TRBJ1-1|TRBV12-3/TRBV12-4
TGTGCCAGCACTCTCATAGTAGCTGAAGCTTTCTTT
CASTLIVAEAFF
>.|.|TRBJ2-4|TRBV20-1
TGCAGTGCTAGAGTAATAGGAGCAAACATTCAGTACTTC
CSARVIGANIQYF
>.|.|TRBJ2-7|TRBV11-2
TGTGCCAGCAGCCACTCCGGGACTCGACATCGAGAGCAGTACTTC
CASSHSGTRHREQYF
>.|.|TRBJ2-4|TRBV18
TGTGCCAGCTCACAGGCTAGCGCCCTAGCCAAAAACATTCAGTACTTC
CASSQASALAKNIQYF
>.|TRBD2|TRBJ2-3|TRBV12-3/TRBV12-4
TGTGCCAGCAGTTTCAGGACTAGCGGAAGAGATACGCAGTATTTT
CASSFRTSGRDTQYF
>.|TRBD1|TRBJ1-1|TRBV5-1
TGCGCCAGTTCACAGGGGGATATCACTGAAGCTTTCTTT
CASSQGDITEAFF
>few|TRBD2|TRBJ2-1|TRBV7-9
TGTGCCAGCAGCTTTTCTAGCGGTGAGCAGTTCTTC
CASSFSSGEQFF